This T cell receptor beta chain comes out of a study of cytomegalovirus exposure and HLA in healthy donors. The PCR had 60 Vbeta and 13 Jbeta primers. TCRdb's table, derived via immunoSEQ multiplex PCR, lists solely in-frame clones and lacks some. In the table there are some 150,000 clones, 64% of which are singletons. CDR1 is SEHNR, CDR2 FQNEAQ, per germline (reference sequence). The CDR3 consists of 15 residues. Trimming cost V 1 base and J 3 bases, with 12 bases left between them. Findings and caveats of the study: The authors considered a cluster of highly shared sequence variants likely to be a sequencing artifact. Previous analysis showed most TCR beta V segments were productive about 90% or about 30% of the time.

Donors showed nominal health when sampled, although they likely had unrecorded immune exposures. On this clone itself: Its antigen is still unknown.

The sample taken for sequencing was PBMCs. The rearrangement joins TRBV7-9 to TRBJ1-1, with TRBD1 as a possible D gene (5 bases). This receptor was obtained from a woman aged 40 to 50 in good health and CMV-seronegative. CDR3 DNA: TGTGCCAGCAGCTTAGTAGGGGAAGGGGACACTGAAGCTTTCTTT. Translating it yields CASSLVGEGDTEAFF.